This TCR beta chain is from a study of PD-L1 blockade in urothelial cancer. Indicated time point: peripheral blood 6 weeks after treatment start. This clone was counted once. Antigen: not known. Added to each PCR by spiking were synthetic TCR analog templates. The table came from immunoSEQ multiplex PCR; TCRdb's copy has only in-frame clones and leaves some out. Among around 110,000 clones, roughly 91% were seen once, and the ten largest hold 1.5% to 2%. Trimming removed 0 bases from V and 10 bases from J, with 13 bases in between. CDR3 length: 15 amino acids. Germline CDR1 and CDR2: MNHEY and SVGAGI. Notes on the study in general: Tumor-linked clones in blood grew more by 3 weeks in durable-benefit patients. In blood sampled pretreatment, TCR clonality below the median predicted better survival.

The sequence was obtained from a man aged 60 to 75 with urothelial cancer. The specimen was PBMCs, collected around atezolizumab (anti-PD-L1) treatment. The rearrangement uses TRBV6-5 and TRBJ1-6; the D is unclear. CDR3 sequence: CASSYSTGIESPLHF. CDR3 sequence (DNA): TGTGCCAGCAGTTACTCGACCGGGATAGAGTCACCCCTCCACTTT.